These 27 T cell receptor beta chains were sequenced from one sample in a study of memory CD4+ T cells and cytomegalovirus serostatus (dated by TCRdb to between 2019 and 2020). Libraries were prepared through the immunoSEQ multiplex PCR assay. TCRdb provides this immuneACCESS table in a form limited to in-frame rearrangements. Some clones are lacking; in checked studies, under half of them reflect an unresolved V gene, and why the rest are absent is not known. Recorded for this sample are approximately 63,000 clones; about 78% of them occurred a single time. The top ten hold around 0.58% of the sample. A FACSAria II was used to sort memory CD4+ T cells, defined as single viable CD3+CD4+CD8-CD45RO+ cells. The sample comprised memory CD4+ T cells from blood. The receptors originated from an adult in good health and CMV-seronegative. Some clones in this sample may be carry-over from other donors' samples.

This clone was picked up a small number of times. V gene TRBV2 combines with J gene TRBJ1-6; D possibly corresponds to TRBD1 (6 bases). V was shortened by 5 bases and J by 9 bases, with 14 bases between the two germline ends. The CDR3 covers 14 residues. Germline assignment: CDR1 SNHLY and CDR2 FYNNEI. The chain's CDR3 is CASSFPDSFSPLHF. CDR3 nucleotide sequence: TGTGCCAGCAGTTTCCCGGACAGTTTTTCACCCCTCCACTTT.

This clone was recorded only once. The CDR3 coding sequence is TGTGCCAGCAGCTCTAATCAAGGGACAGATACGCAGTATTTT. This translates into CASSSNQGTDTQYF. This rearrangement joins TRBV7-2 to TRBJ2-3; D gene unclear. V lost 4 bases to trimming and J lost 3 bases, with 11 bases between them. Per the germline V gene, CDR1 is SGHTA and CDR2 is FQGNSA. CDR3 length equals 14 residues.

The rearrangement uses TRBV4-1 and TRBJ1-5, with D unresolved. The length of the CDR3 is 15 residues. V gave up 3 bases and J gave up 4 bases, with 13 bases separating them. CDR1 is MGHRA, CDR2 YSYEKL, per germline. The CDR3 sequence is CASSQNPSGNQPQHF. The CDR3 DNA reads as TGCGCCAGCAGCCAGAACCCCTCCGGGAATCAGCCCCAGCATTTT.

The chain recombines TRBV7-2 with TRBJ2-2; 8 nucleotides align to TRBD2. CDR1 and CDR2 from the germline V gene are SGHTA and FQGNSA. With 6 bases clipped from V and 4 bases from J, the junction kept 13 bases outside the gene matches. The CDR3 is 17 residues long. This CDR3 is CASSLMGAGVGTGELFF. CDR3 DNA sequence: TGTGCCAGCAGTTTGATGGGAGCGGGAGTGGGCACCGGGGAGCTGTTTTTT.

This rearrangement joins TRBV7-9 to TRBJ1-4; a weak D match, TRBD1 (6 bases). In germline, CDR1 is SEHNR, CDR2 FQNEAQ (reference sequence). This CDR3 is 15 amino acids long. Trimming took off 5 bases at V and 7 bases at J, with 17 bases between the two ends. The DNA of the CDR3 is TGTGCCAGCAGCAAATACAGGGAGGGAGCTGAAAAACTGTTTTTT. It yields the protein CASSKYREGAEKLFF.

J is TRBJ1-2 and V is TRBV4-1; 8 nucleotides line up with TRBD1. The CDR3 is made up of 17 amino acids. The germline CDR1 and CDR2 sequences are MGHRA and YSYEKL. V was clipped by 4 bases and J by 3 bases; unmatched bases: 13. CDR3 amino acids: CASSRSAGTGPDYGYTF. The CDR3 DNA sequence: TGCGCCAGCAGCCGATCAGCCGGGACAGGACCAGACTATGGCTACACCTTC.

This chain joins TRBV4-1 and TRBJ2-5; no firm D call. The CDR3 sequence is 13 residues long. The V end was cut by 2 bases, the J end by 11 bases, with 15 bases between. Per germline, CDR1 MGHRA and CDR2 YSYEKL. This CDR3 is CASSQSPSEQQYF. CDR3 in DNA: TGCGCCAGCAGCCAAAGCCCTTCGGAACAGCAGTACTTC.

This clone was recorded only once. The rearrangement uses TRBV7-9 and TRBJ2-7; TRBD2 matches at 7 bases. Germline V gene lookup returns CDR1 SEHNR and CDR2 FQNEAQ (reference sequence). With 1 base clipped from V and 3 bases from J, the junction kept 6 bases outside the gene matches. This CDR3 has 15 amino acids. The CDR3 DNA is TGTGCCAGCAGCTTAGGGGTGGGAGGGTACTACGAGCAGTACTTC. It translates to CASSLGVGGYYEQYF.

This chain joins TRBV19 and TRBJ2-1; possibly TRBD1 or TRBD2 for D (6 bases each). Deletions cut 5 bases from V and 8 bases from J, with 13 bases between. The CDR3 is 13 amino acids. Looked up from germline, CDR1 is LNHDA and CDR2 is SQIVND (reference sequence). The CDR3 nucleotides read TGTGCCAGTAGTCCCTACGGGGGCGATGAGCAGTTCTTC. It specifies CASSPYGGDEQFF.

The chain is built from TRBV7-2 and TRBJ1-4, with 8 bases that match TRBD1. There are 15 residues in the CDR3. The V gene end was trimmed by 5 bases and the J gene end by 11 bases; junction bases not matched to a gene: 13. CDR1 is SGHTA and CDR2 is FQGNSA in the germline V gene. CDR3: CASSARPGQDGKLFF. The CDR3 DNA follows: TGTGCCAGCAGCGCCCGACCGGGACAGGATGGGAAACTGTTTTTT.

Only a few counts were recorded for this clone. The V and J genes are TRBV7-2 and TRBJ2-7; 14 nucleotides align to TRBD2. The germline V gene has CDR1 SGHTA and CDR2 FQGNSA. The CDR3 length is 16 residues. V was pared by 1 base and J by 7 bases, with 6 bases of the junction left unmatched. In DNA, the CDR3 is TGTGCCAGCAGCTTAGATGCGTGGACTAGCGGGAGGGAGCAGTACTTC. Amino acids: CASSLDAWTSGREQYF.

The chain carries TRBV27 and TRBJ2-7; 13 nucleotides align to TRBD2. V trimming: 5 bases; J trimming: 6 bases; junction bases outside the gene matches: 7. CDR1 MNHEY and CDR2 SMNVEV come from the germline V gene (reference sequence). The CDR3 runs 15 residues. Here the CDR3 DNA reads TGTGCCAGCAGTGTGACTAGCGGGAGGATCCGCGAGCAGTACTTC. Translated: CASSVTSGRIREQYF.

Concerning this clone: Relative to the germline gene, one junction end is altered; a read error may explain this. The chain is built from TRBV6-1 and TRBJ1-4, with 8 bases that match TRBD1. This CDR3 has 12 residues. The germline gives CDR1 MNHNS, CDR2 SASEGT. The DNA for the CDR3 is TGTGCCAGCAGTGATTTAGTGGGACAGGAGCGTTTT. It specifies CASSDLVGQERF.

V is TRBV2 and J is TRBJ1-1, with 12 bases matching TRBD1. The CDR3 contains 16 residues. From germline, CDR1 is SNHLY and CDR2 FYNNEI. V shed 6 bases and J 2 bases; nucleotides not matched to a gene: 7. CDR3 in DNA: TGTGCCAGCAGGACCGGGACAGGGGGCAGAAACACTGAAGCTTTCTTT. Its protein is CASRTGTGGRNTEAFF.

The CDR3 loop reads CASSFDRSSDTQYF. CDR3 in DNA: TGCGCCAGCAGCTTCGACAGGTCCTCAGATACGCAGTATTTT. The chain combines TRBV5-1 with TRBJ2-3; a weak D match, TRBD1 (6 bases). V was pared by 2 bases and J by 4 bases, with 11 bases between. CDR1 is SGHRS, CDR2 YFSETQ, per germline. The CDR3 consists of 14 residues.

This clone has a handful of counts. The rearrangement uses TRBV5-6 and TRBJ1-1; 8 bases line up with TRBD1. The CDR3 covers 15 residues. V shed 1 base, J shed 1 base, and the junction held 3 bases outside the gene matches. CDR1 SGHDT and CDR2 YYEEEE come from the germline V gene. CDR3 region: CASSLLGTGNTEAFF. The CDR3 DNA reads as TGTGCCAGCAGCTTGCTCGGGACAGGGAACACTGAAGCTTTCTTT.

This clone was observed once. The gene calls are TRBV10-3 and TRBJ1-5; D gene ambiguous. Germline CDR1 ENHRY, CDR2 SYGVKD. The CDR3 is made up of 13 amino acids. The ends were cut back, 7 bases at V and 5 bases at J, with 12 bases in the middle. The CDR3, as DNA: TGTGCCATCACCCCAAACCAATATCAGCCCCAGCATTTT. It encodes CAITPNQYQPQHF.

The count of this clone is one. The CDR3 protein is CAWSAGQRREDTIYF. The CDR3 coding sequence is TGTGCCTGGAGCGCGGGACAGCGACGGGAAGACACCATATATTTT. The chain has TRBV30 and TRBJ1-3; TRBD1 agrees at 7 bases. CDR1 is GTSNPN and CDR2 is SVGIG in the germline V gene (reference sequence). This CDR3 is 15 amino acids long. V trimming: 3 bases; J trimming: 8 bases; junction bases outside the gene matches: 13.

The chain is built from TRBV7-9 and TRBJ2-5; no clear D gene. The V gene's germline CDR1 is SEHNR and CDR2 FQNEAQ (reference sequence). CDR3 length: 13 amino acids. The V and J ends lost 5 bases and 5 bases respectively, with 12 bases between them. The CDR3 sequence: CASSPNVGETQYF. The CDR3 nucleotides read TGTGCCAGCAGCCCAAACGTGGGGGAGACCCAGTACTTC.

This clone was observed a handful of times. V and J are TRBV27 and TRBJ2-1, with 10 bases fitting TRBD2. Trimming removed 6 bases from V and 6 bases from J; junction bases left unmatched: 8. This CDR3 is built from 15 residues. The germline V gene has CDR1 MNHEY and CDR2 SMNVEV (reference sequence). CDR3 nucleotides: TGTGCCAGCAGCAAAGCGGGAGGGCCGTTCAATGAGCAGTTCTTC. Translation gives CASSKAGGPFNEQFF.

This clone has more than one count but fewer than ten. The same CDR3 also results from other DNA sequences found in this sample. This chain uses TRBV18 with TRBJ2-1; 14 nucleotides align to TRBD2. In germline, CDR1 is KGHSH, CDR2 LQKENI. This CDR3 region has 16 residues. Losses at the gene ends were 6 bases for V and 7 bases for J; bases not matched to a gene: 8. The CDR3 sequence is CASSPRLAGGRNEQFF. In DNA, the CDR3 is TGTGCCAGCTCTCCTAGACTAGCGGGAGGGCGGAATGAGCAGTTCTTC.

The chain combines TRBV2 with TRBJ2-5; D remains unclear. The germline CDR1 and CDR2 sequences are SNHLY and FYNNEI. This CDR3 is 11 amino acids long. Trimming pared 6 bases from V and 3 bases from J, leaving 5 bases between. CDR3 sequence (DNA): TGTGCCAGCAGACTTAAAGAGACCCAGTACTTC. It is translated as CASRLKETQYF.

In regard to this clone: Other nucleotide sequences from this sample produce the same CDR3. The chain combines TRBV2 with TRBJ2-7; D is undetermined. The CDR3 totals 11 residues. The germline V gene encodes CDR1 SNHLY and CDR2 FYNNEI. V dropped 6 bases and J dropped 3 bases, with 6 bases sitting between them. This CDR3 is CASRQGYEQYF. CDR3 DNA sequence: TGTGCCAGCAGACAAGGCTACGAGCAGTACTTC.

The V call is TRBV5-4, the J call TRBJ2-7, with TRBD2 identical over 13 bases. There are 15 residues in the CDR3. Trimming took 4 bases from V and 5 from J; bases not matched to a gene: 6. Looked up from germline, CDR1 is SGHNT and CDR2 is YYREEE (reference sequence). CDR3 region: CASSNGLAGEDEQYF. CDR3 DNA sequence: TGTGCCAGCAGCAACGGACTAGCGGGAGAGGACGAGCAGTACTTC. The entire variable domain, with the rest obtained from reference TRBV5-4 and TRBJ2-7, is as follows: ETGVTQSPTHLIKTRGQQVTLRCSSQSGHNTVSWYQQALGQGPQFIFQYYREEENGRGNFPPRFSGLQFPNYSSELNVNALELDDSALYLCASSNGLAGEDEQYFGPGTRLTVT.

CDR3 region: CASRDGTSGSWGQFF. The CDR3 DNA follows: TGTGCCAGCAGGGATGGGACTAGCGGGAGCTGGGGGCAGTTCTTC. The chain has TRBV2 and TRBJ2-1; TRBD2 matches 14 bases. CDR3 length: 15 residues. Trimming took 6 bases from V and 12 from J; bases not matched to a gene: 10. Germline CDR1 is SNHLY and CDR2 is FYNNEI. Together with reference TRBV2 and TRBJ2-1, the CDR3 gives the full variable domain: EPEVTQTPSHQVTQMGQEVILRCVPISNHLYFYWYRQILGQKVEFLVSFYNNEISEKSEIFDDQFSVERPDGSNFTLKIRSTKLEDSAMYFCASRDGTSGSWGQFFGPGTRLTVL.

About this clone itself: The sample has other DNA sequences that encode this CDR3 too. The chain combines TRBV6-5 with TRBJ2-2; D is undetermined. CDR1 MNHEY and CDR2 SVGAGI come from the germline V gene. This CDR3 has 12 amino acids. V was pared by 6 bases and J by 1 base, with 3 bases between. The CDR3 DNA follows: TGTGCCAGCAGCCAGAACACCGGGGAGCTGTTTTTT. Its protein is CASSQNTGELFF.

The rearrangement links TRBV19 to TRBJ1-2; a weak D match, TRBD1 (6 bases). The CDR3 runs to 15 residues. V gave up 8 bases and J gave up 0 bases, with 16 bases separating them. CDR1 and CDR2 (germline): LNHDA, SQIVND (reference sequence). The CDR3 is CASARGVLANYGYTF. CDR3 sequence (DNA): TGTGCCAGTGCGAGGGGGGTCCTCGCTAACTATGGCTACACCTTC.